The rows below give T cell receptor beta chains drawn from one sample of a study of control samples from healthy donors and cancer patients. Assay used: immunoSEQ multiplex PCR; TCRdb lists only in-frame clones, some missing. Among 70,000 or so clones listed, 85% to 95% were seen once. Sequencing used blood. The origin of the receptors is a woman aged 40 to 50 in good health. Each CDR3 is given with its conserved first and last residue. The order of the fields is D gene, V gene, J gene, CDR3 protein. D genes are given only for firm matches.

d_call: .
v_call: TRBV28
j_call: TRBJ2-5
cdr3_aa: CASSLYRDVETQYF

d_call: .
v_call: TRBV2
j_call: TRBJ2-3
cdr3_aa: CASSPDLRRPDTQYF

d_call: .
v_call: TRBV6-2/TRBV6-3
j_call: TRBJ2-7
cdr3_aa: CASSQGIIHSAEQYF

d_call: TRBD1
v_call: TRBV27
j_call: TRBJ1-1
cdr3_aa: CASSFTGGAGEAFF

d_call: TRBD2
v_call: TRBV19
j_call: TRBJ2-2
cdr3_aa: CASSIAYGRANGELFF

d_call: .
v_call: TRBV5-1
j_call: TRBJ2-6
cdr3_aa: CASSPNSGANVLTF

d_call: .
v_call: TRBV19
j_call: TRBJ2-6
cdr3_aa: CASKTAPSSGANVLTF

d_call: .
v_call: TRBV6-5
j_call: TRBJ2-7
cdr3_aa: CASAAAYEQYF

d_call: TRBD1
v_call: TRBV14
j_call: TRBJ1-2
cdr3_aa: CASSQVVSGGKGYTF

d_call: .
v_call: TRBV7-8
j_call: TRBJ2-7
cdr3_aa: CASSLNRQGSDEQYF

d_call: .
v_call: TRBV4-3
j_call: TRBJ2-7
cdr3_aa: CASSQYRDISYEQYF

d_call: .
v_call: TRBV19
j_call: TRBJ1-5
cdr3_aa: CASSAGSGQPQHF

d_call: TRBD1
v_call: TRBV5-6
j_call: TRBJ1-4
cdr3_aa: CASSSPGQGNEKLFF

d_call: TRBD1
v_call: TRBV10-3
j_call: TRBJ1-2
cdr3_aa: CAITRGQGAYGYTF

d_call: TRBD2
v_call: TRBV5-4
j_call: TRBJ2-7
cdr3_aa: CASSSGLDFYEQYF

d_call: .
v_call: TRBV7-2
j_call: TRBJ1-2
cdr3_aa: CASSEGGANYGYTF

d_call: .
v_call: TRBV2
j_call: TRBJ2-6
cdr3_aa: CARAAPSGANVLTF

d_call: TRBD2
v_call: TRBV7-9
j_call: TRBJ2-3
cdr3_aa: CASSLIATSGTDTQYF

d_call: .
v_call: TRBV18
j_call: TRBJ1-4
cdr3_aa: CASSPRGVNEKLFF

d_call: TRBD2
v_call: TRBV19
j_call: TRBJ2-7
cdr3_aa: CASTRGSGSYEQYF

d_call: TRBD1
v_call: TRBV15
j_call: TRBJ2-5
cdr3_aa: CATSRAGGGQTQYF

d_call: .
v_call: TRBV5-1
j_call: TRBJ1-2
cdr3_aa: CASSLVGQAYGYTF

d_call: .
v_call: TRBV7-2
j_call: TRBJ1-1
cdr3_aa: CASSPQGRRTEAFF